Listed below are T cell receptor beta chains from one sample, sequenced in a study of patients and donors after allogeneic stem cell transplantation. TCRdb reanalysed the RT-PCR reads using MiXCR and keeps one entry per CDR3 protein. The table has about 110,000 distinct CDR3 sequences, less than 45% seen once. The sequencing input was blood, either unsorted or a sorted T cell fraction (not recorded which). These receptors were obtained from a human donor who was either an allogeneic HSCT recipient or a stem cell or donor lymphocyte infusion donor (not recorded which). It is not recorded whose cells these are; they may come from a transplant donor. Each CDR3 is given with its conserved first and last residue. D genes are given only for firm matches. Not all rows give a size; the values are once, few, many and, for expanded clones, a class.

>TRBV12-5|.|.|TRBJ2-3
CASHWRGPTDTQYF
TGTGCTAGTCACTGGCGGGGGCCGACAGATACGCAGTATTTT
>TRBV5-6|few|.|TRBJ2-7
CASSRVWKDEQYF
TGTGCCAGCAGTAGGGTTTGGAAGGACGAGCAGTACTTC
>TRBV25-1|.|TRBD1|TRBJ2-1
CASSEPGQGGNEQFF
TGTGCCAGCAGTGAACCGGGACAGGGGGGCAATGAGCAGTTCTTC
>TRBV4-3|few|TRBD2|TRBJ2-3
CASSQEARTSDTDTQYF
TGCGCCAGCAGCCAAGAAGCTAGGACTAGCGACACAGATACGCAGTATTTT
>TRBV28|few|TRBD1|TRBJ1-2
CASSGGDRESANYGYTF
TGTGCCAGCAGTGGGGGAGACAGGGAATCAGCTAACTATGGCTACACCTTC
>TRBV12-3/TRBV12-4|.|.|TRBJ1-1
CASSLIWDRLALNTEAFF
TGTGCCAGCAGTTTAATTTGGGACCGCTTGGCCCTGAACACTGAAGCTTTCTTT
>TRBV6-5|.|.|TRBJ1-2
CASSYWRGGYGYTF
TGTGCCAGCAGTTATTGGAGGGGCGGTTATGGCTACACCTTC
>TRBV7-2|few|.|TRBJ1-4
CASSLAHSTNEKLFF
TGTGCCAGCAGCTTAGCCCACTCCACGAATGAAAAACTGTTTTTT
>TRBV4-3|.|.|TRBJ2-7
CASSPYRVAYEQYF
TGCGCCAGCAGCCCTTACAGGGTTGCCTACGAGCAGTACTTC
>TRBV7-2|few|TRBD1|TRBJ1-5
CASSPRTGSQPQHF
TGTGCCAGCAGCCCGCGGACAGGGAGTCAGCCCCAGCATTTT
>TRBV15|.|.|TRBJ2-5
CATSRDPTAYQETQYF
TGTGCCACCAGCAGAGATCCAACAGCGTACCAAGAGACCCAGTACTTC
>TRBV20-1|.|TRBD1|TRBJ1-5
CSASQGDNQPQHF
TGCAGTGCTAGCCAGGGGGACAATCAGCCCCAGCATTTT
>TRBV15|.|.|TRBJ1-1
CATSRGVGPGHTEAFF
TGTGCCACCAGCAGAGGGGTGGGACCCGGGCACACTGAAGCTTTCTTT
>TRBV7-2|.|.|TRBJ2-3
CASSLGFLVLGPDTQYF
TGTGCCAGCAGCTTAGGTTTTTTAGTCCTCGGCCCAGATACGCAGTATTTT
>TRBV6-1|.|.|TRBJ2-5
CASRPDRETQYF
TGTGCCAGCAGACCTGACAGAGAGACCCAGTACTTC
>TRBV7-9|few|.|TRBJ1-4
CASSSPGLPNEKLFF
TGTGCCAGCAGCTCACCGGGCCTTCCTAATGAAAAACTGTTTTTT
>TRBV2|once|TRBD2|TRBJ2-1
CASSEALAGYNEQFF
TGTGCCAGCAGTGAGGCACTAGCGGGATACAATGAGCAGTTCTTC
>TRBV28|few|.|TRBJ2-3
CASSGGYTDTQYF
TGTGCCAGCTCCGGCGGATACACAGATACGCAGTATTTT
>TRBV6-2/TRBV6-3|.|.|TRBJ2-7
CASSNPIGSSKVF
TGTGCCAGCAGTAATCCGATAGGATCCTCTAAGGTCTTC
>TRBV7-9|.|.|TRBJ1-2
CASSPPWQGDGYTF
TGTGCCAGCAGCCCCCCGTGGCAGGGTGATGGCTACACCTTC
>TRBV7-2|.|.|TRBJ2-5
CASSLLEGVLETQYF
TGTGCCAGCAGCTTATTAGAGGGGGTTTTAGAGACCCAGTACTTC
>TRBV5-1|.|.|TRBJ2-1
CASSRTEINEQFF
TGCGCCAGCAGCCGAACGGAGATAAATGAGCAGTTCTTC
>TRBV7-9|few|.|TRBJ2-4
CASSSRQLKAKNIQYF
TGTGCCAGCAGCTCCCGACAGTTAAAGGCCAAAAACATTCAGTACTTC
>TRBV4-3|.|.|TRBJ2-1
CASSQETGVVNEQFF
TGCGCCAGCAGCCAAGAGACGGGAGTGGTCAATGAGCAGTTCTTC
>TRBV12-3/TRBV12-4|few|TRBD2|TRBJ2-1
CASSFSGRGVYNEQFF
TGTGCCAGCAGTTTCTCAGGTCGGGGGGTCTACAATGAGCAGTTCTTC
>TRBV4-2|.|TRBD2|TRBJ2-4
CASSQASGLAGLRNIQYF
TGTGCCAGCAGCCAAGCCTCCGGACTAGCGGGATTGAGAAACATTCAGTACTTC
>TRBV29-1|.|.|TRBJ1-1
CSVRGRANTEAFF
TGCAGCGTTAGGGGGAGGGCGAACACTGAAGCTTTCTTT
>TRBV7-2|few|.|TRBJ1-2
CASSLGEGYGYTF
TGTGCCAGCAGCTTAGGGGAGGGCTATGGCTACACCTTC
>TRBV12-3/TRBV12-4|.|TRBD1|TRBJ2-7
CASSRDRESEQYF
TGTGCCAGCAGTAGGGACAGGGAGTCCGAGCAGTACTTC
>TRBV12-3/TRBV12-4|few|.|TRBJ1-1
CASRQGQANTEAFF
TGTGCCAGCAGGCAAGGTCAGGCAAACACTGAAGCTTTCTTT
>TRBV4-3|medium-sized|.|TRBJ1-3
CASSQGLSSGNTIYF
TGCGCCAGCAGCCAAGGACTTAGCTCTGGAAACACCATATATTTT
>TRBV28|few|.|TRBJ1-5
CASSLAGPSRRMAQHF
TGTGCCAGCAGTTTAGCGGGACCGTCTCGAAGGATGGCCCAGCATTTT
>TRBV28|once|.|TRBJ2-3
CASSPDLTDTQYF
TGTGCCAGCAGCCCGGACCTCACAGATACGCAGTATTTT
>TRBV15|.|.|TRBJ2-3
CATCLVGAGDTQYF
TGTGCCACGTGCCTCGTGGGAGCCGGGGATACGCAGTATTTT
>TRBV10-3|.|.|TRBJ2-1
CATSPGYPNYNEQFF
TGTGCCACCAGCCCAGGGTACCCTAACTACAATGAGCAGTTCTTC